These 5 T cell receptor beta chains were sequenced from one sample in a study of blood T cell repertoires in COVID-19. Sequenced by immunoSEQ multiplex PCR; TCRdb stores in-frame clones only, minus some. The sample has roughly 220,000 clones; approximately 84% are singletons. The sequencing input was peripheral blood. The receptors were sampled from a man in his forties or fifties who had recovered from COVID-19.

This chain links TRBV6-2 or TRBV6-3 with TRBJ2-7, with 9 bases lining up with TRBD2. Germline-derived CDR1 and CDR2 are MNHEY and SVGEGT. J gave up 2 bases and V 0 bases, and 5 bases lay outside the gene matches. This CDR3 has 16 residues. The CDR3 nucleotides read TGTGCCAGCAGTTACTCATGGCGGGAGGGCGCCTACGAGCAGTACTTC. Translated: CASSYSWREGAYEQYF.

CDR3 nucleotides: TGTGCCAGCAGCGTAGGATCGGGACTTACCACAGATACGCAGTATTTT. This encodes CASSVGSGLTTDTQYF. The chain combines TRBV9 with TRBJ2-3; D is perhaps TRBD2 (6 bases). Deletions cut 0 bases from V and 2 bases from J, with 13 bases between. CDR1 is SGDLS, CDR2 YYNGEE, per germline. The CDR3 is made up of 16 amino acids.

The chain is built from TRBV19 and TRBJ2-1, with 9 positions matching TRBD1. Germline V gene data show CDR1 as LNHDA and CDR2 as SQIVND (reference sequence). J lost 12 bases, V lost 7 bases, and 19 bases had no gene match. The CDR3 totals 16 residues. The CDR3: CASTPTSTGGGLGQFF. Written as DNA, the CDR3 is TGTGCCAGTACCCCTACCTCGACAGGGGGTGGGTTGGGGCAGTTCTTC.

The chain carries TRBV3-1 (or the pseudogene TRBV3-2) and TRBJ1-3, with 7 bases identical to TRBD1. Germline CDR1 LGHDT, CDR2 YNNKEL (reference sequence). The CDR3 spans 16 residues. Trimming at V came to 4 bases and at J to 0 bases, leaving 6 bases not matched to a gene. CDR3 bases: TGTGCCAGCAGCCGACAGGGTCCCAGCTCTGGAAACACCATATATTTT. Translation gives CASSRQGPSSGNTIYF.

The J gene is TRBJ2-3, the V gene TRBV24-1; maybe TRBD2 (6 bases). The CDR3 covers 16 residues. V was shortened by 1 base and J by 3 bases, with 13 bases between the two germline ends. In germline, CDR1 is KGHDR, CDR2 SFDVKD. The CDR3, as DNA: TGTGCCACCAGTGATTTTGAGGGAGGTAATACAGATACGCAGTATTTT. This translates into CATSDFEGGNTDTQYF.